This TCR beta chain was sequenced in a study of blood T cell repertoires in COVID-19. TCRdb's copy holds only in-frame clones and misses some; the assay was immunoSEQ multiplex PCR. The table has about 320,000 clones, approximately 85% seen once. CDR3 size: 15 residues. Looked up from germline, CDR1 is GTSNPN and CDR2 is SVGIG (reference sequence). The V end lost 1 base, the J end lost 6 bases, and 18 bases lay between the germline ends. The sample taken for sequencing was peripheral blood. The sequence came from a human donor in a cohort sampled during active COVID-19. The chain is built from TRBV30 and TRBJ1-2, with D perhaps TRBD1 (5 bases). The CDR3, as DNA: TGTGCCTGGAGTGACAGGTTTAATCCCCGGAATGGCTACACCTTC. Translation: CAWSDRFNPRNGYTF.